This note documents a single T cell receptor (beta chain) sequence. Its antigen remains unidentified. The sample is drawn from a study of Ad26.COV2.S vaccination and SARS-CoV-2 variants. Study in general: Ad26.COV2.S, an intramuscular injection, was given once or twice 56 days apart.

The CDR3 length is 16 residues. Trimming cost V 4 bases and J 3 bases; bases outside gene matches: 7. The germline V gene encodes CDR1 LGHDT and CDR2 YNNKEL (reference sequence). Only in-frame clones appear in the TCRdb table, and some are missing; sequencing was by immunoSEQ multiplex PCR. The table includes fewer than 800,000 clones, more than 80% detected once. Study outcomes and limitations: A substantial breadth of spike-specific CD8+ and CD4+ T cell responses after vaccination has been reported.

Treatment in this sample: roughly 18 received Ad26.COV2.S at low or high dose, single or two shots; five or six received placebo; per-sample allocation not given. At day 63 after the first vaccine or placebo injection, samples were drawn. The material sequenced was peripheral blood, taken in a trial of Ad26.COV2.S vaccine versus placebo. The sequence derives from a person aged 18-60 years who received the Ad26.COV2.S COVID-19 vaccine or a placebo. The chain uses TRBV3-1 (or the pseudogene TRBV3-2) and TRBJ2-3; 10 bases line up with TRBD2. DNA of the CDR3: TGTGCCAGCAGCCCCAGAGCGGGGGGGCGGACAGATACGCAGTATTTT. This encodes CASSPRAGGRTDTQYF.